Sequencing of this T cell receptor beta chain was carried out in a study of radiotherapy plus CTLA-4 blockade in lung cancer. V shed 6 bases, J shed 2 bases, and the junction held 3 bases outside the gene matches. This CDR3 is built from 14 residues. The germline V gene has CDR1 SNHLY and CDR2 FYNNEI. Study-wide findings and caveats: Once radiotherapy plus ipilimumab had been given, TCR clones derived from tumor expanded in blood.

Points on this clone: Its antigen is currently unknown.

TCRdb keeps only in-frame clones here, not all; method: immunoSEQ multiplex PCR. The sample includes 30,000 to 40,000 clones, roughly 70% of them seen just once. The sample here was peripheral blood, taken from a patient treated with radiotherapy plus ipilimumab. This receptor was taken from a human donor with non-small cell lung cancer whose response to radiotherapy plus ipilimumab could not be evaluated. The chain employs TRBV2 and TRBJ2-7, with TRBD2 matching 11 bases. In DNA form, the CDR3 reads TGTGCCAGCAGGCCGGGACTAGCGGCCTACGAGCAGTACTTC. Its translation: CASRPGLAAYEQYF.